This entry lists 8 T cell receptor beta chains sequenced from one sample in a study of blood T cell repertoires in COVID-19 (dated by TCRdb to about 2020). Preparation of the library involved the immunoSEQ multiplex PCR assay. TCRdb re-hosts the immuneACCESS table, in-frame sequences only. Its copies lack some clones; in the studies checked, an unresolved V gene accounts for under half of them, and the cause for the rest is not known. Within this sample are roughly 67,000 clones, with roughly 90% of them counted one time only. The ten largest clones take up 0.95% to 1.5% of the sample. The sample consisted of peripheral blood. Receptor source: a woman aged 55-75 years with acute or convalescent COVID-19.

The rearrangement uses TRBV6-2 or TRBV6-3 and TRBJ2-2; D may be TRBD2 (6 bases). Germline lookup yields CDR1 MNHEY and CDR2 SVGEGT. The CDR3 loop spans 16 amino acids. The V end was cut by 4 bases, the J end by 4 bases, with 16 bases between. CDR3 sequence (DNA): TGTGCCAGCAGTTCCCCATCCCGGGAGTCCACCGGGGAGCTGTTTTTT. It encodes CASSSPSRESTGELFF.

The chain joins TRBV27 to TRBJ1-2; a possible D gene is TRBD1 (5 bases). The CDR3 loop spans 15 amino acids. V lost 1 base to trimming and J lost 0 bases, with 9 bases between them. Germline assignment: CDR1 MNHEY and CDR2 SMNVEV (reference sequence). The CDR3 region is CASSLYGGTNYGYTF. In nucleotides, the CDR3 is TGTGCCAGCAGTTTATATGGGGGGACTAACTATGGCTACACCTTC.

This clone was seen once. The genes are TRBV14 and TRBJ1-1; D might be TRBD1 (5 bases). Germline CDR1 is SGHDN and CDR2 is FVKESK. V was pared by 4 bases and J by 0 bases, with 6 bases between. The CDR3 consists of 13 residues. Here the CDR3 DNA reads TGTGCCAGCAGCCTGGGGCTGAACACTGAAGCTTTCTTT. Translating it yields CASSLGLNTEAFF.

The CDR3 spells CASSDDWEQYV. The CDR3, as DNA: TGTGCCAGCAGCGACGACTGGGAGCAGTACGTC. The gene calls are TRBV2 and TRBJ2-7; no firm D call. CDR1 is SNHLY, CDR2 FYNNEI, per germline. The CDR3 is 11 amino acids. Trimming left V 6 bases short and J 7 bases short, with 10 bases between.

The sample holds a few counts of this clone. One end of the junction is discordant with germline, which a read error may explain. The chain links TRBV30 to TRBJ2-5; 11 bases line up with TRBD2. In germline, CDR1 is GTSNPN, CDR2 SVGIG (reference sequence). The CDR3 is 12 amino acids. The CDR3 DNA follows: TGTGCCTGGAGACGGACTAGCGGGCCCCGTCACTTC. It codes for CAWRRTSGPRHF.

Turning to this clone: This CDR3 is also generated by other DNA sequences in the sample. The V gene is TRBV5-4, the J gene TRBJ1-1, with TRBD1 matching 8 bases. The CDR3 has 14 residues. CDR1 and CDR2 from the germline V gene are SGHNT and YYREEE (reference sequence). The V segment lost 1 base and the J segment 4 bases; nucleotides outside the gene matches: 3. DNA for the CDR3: TGTGCCAGCAGCTTGCCCGGACAGGGCACTGAAGCTTTCTTT. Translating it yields CASSLPGQGTEAFF.

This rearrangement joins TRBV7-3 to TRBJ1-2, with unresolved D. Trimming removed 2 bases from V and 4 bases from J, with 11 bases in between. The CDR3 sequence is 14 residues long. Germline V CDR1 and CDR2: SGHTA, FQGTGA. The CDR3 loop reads CASSLDGYGYGYTF. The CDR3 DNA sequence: TGTGCCAGCAGCTTAGACGGGTATGGCTATGGCTACACCTTC. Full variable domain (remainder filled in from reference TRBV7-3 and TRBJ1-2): GAGVSQTPSNKVTEKGKYVELRCDPISGHTALYWYRQSLGQGPEFLIYFQGTGAADDSGLPNDRFFAVRPEGSVSTLKIQRTERGDSAVYLCASSLDGYGYGYTFGSGTRLTVV.

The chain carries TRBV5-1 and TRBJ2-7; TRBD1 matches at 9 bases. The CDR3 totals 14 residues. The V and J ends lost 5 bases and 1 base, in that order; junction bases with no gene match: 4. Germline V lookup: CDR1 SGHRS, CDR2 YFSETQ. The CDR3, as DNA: TGCGCCAGCAGGACCGGGACAGGGTCCTACGAGCAGTACGTC. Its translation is CASRTGTGSYEQYV.